The 8 T cell receptor beta chains reported below all come from one sample, sequenced in a study of blood T cells in healthy people across ages. It was with a sample-barcoded 5' primer and a J-beta primer mix that a second PCR of about 6 to 12 cycles was run. TCRdb reprocessed the 5' RACE reads via MiXCR and lists one record per CDR3 protein. This sample has approximately 800,000 distinct CDR3 sequences; about half occur once, and the top ten carry 15% to 20%. The sequenced sample consisted of blood. The receptors stem from a man at least 80 years old in good health.

Concerning this clonotype: A much larger clone lies one base from this, so it may be a read error. The rearrangement links TRBV12-3 or TRBV12-4 to TRBJ2-5; 11 bases match TRBD2. This CDR3 is 15 amino acids long. The CDR3 coding sequence is TGTGCCAGCAGTTTGAGGACTAGCGGGCAAGAGATCCAGTACTTC. Protein sequence: CASSLRTSGQEIQYF.

Written as DNA, the CDR3 is TGCAGTGCCGAACGGGTAGCGGGAGTTGATGAGCAGTTCTTC. The encoded protein is CSAERVAGVDEQFF. This chain joins TRBV20-1 and TRBJ2-1; 9 bases align to TRBD2. CDR3 size: 14 residues. CDR1 and CDR2 from the germline V gene are DFQATT and SNEGSKA (reference sequence). The V gene end was trimmed by 6 bases and the J gene end by 8 bases; junction bases not matched to a gene: 11.

The V and J genes are TRBV7-2 and TRBJ2-3; 9 bases line up with TRBD2. This CDR3 contains 17 residues. CDR1 is SGHTA, CDR2 FQGNSA, per germline. Trimming cost V 5 bases and J 6 bases; bases outside gene matches: 15. This chain's CDR3 is CASSPALGGGAWDTQYF. For the CDR3, the DNA is TGTGCCAGCAGCCCAGCCCTAGGCGGGGGGGCCTGGGATACGCAGTATTTT.

The chain is built from TRBV7-9 and TRBJ2-1; the match to TRBD2 covers 8 bases. CDR1 is SEHNR and CDR2 is FQNEAQ in the germline V gene (reference sequence). The CDR3 is 12 amino acids. Losses at the gene ends were 8 bases for V and 15 bases for J; bases not matched to a gene: 12. CDR3 sequence: CASHQRAAGVFF. DNA of the CDR3: TGTGCCAGCCATCAGCGGGCAGCGGGAGTGTTCTTC.

Ten or more counts support this clonotype. The rearrangement joins TRBV27 to TRBJ2-1; D ambiguous. V lost 7 bases to trimming and J lost 0 bases, with 19 bases between them. The germline gives CDR1 MNHEY, CDR2 SMNVEV (reference sequence). This CDR3 comprises 17 residues. For the CDR3, the DNA is TGTGCCAGCACCCTAAGGTCGGGTTTGAGCTCCTACAATGAGCAGTTCTTC. It is translated as CASTLRSGLSSYNEQFF.

The chain has TRBV9 and TRBJ1-1, with D maybe TRBD1 (5 bases). CDR1 and CDR2 (germline): SGDLS, YYNGEE. The CDR3 contains 14 residues. The germline V and J ends were trimmed by 4 bases and 8 bases, with 18 bases remaining between them. The CDR3: CASSPLPGGSEAFF. CDR3 in DNA: TGTGCCAGCAGCCCCCTGCCCGGGGGATCGGAAGCTTTCTTT.

The rearrangement uses TRBV20-1 and TRBJ1-6, with D possibly matching TRBD1 (5 bases). Trimming cost V 5 bases and J 5 bases, with 10 bases left between them. The CDR3 is made up of 13 amino acids. CDR1 and CDR2 (germline): DFQATT, SNEGSKA (reference sequence). CDR3 DNA: TGCAGTGCTCGACAGCTGAATAATTCACCCCTCCACTTT. This encodes CSARQLNNSPLHF.

This clonotype was observed a handful of times. The V call is TRBV29-1, the J call TRBJ2-1; unclear D gene. The germline V gene encodes CDR1 SQVTM and CDR2 ANQGSEA. This CDR3 has 14 amino acids. V lost 3 bases to trimming and J lost 6 bases, with 15 bases between them. The CDR3 bases are TGCAGCGTTGACTCCCAGAGGCGGCCCAATGAGCAGTTCTTC. Translating it yields CSVDSQRRPNEQFF.